This entry is about one T cell receptor (beta chain). This clonotype was seen only a few times. Its antigen is unknown. Per-base quality was not reported, and no clone a single base away is much larger than it. The data were produced on an Illumina NovaSeq 6000. cDNA libraries for TCRalpha and TCRbeta were prepared by 5'RACE using constant-segment primers, with sample barcodes and unique molecular identifiers added. RNA was extracted from every sample with Trizol reagent. Library amplification was performed in two PCR steps, and a second sample barcode and Illumina TruSeq adapters were introduced in the second step. The libraries were sequenced on an Illumina NovaSeq using 2 x 150 bp paired-end reads. The study's processing was this. With migec v1.2.7, reads were demultiplexed and then collapsed into UMI-guided consensus sequences. Using mixcr v2.1.11, UMI consensuses were aligned to TRA and TRB V and J templates and then assembled into clonotypes. Expanded or contracted clonotypes were those called significant by both edgeR and NoisET, with noise models trained on biological replicates. For edgeR calls, the thresholds were a false discovery rate-adjusted p below 0.01 and a log2 fold-change of 1. As an exploratory analysis of dynamics, max-normalized trajectories of the 1000 most abundant clonotypes were examined by PCA with hierarchical clustering. Separately sequenced CD4+ and CD8+ repertoires were used to assign a CD4 or CD8 phenotype to each responding clone. TCRdb's own reprocessing of the public reads used fastp at Q25 and MiXCR and kept productive beta chains. Rows merge per CDR3 protein into single entries with the most common DNA and genes. TCRdb's processing, not the authors', yielded these V and J calls. In all, the sample holds a few hundred thousand distinct CDR3 sequences, and approximately 25% of those were seen once. The ten largest clones take up around 9.5% of the sample.

Ficoll-Paque density gradient centrifugation was the method used to isolate PBMCs. The sample belongs to a study of T-cell memory formation after mild COVID-19 (dated by TCRdb to about 2021). Context from the whole study: Most TCR sequence clusters were specific to one of the two donors. Longitudinal TCRalpha and TCRbeta repertoire sequencing tracked T-cell clones expanding and contracting after mild COVID-19 in a couple of donors. Two young, previously healthy adult volunteers, one female and one male, were included in the cohort.

General conclusions and limits of the study: Contracting CD4+ clones turned up mainly in the CM and EM memory subsets, whereas EMRA was where CD8+ clones were enriched. Clones contracting from day 15 to 85 had balanced CD4/CD8 phenotypes, while a second wave expanding from day 15 to 37 was biased towards CD4+. The detection of some responding clones in pre-infection memory suggests that pre-existing cross-reactive memory T cells joined the SARS-CoV-2 response. The study covered only a couple of mild cases, and larger cohorts including severe cases with pre-infection samples were considered necessary. Whether the second-wave clones peaking on day 37 were SARS-CoV-2 specific was not confirmed.

Germline trimming amounts to 4 bases on V and 0 bases on J, with 2 as the count of junction bases outside the gene matches. CDR1 and CDR2 are read off the germline V gene (reference sequence) as DFQATT and SNEGSKA. Its CDR3 holds 15 amino acids, cysteine through phenylalanine. Of the read, only the CDR3 DNA is kept; its 45 bases are in frame from base 1. The rearrangement joined TRBV20-1 to TRBJ2-2; TRBD2 aligns with 10 central bases. Sequencing was carried out using PBMCs or a T cell subset sorted from them (not recorded which). The source of this sequence is an adult woman who had mild COVID-19 (a few samples of this study predate the infection). The sample titles of this study are shuffled in the database, so cell type and time point are left out; the donor was told from shared clones. The CDR3 sequence is CSATLAGANTGELFF. The nucleotides are TGCAGTGCTACCCTAGCGGGAGCGAACACCGGGGAGCTGTTTTTT.